These 14 T cell receptor beta chains share one sample of origin, sequenced in a study of regulatory T cells in long-lasting Graves disease. This sample's time point: newly diagnosed GD, antithyroid drugs for less than 3 months. RNA isolated from PBMCs was used to make the TCR library. Construction of TCR beta libraries relied on iRepertoire HTBI primers and on Arm-PCR targeting CDR3 regions. In TCRdb, the multiplex PCR reads were re-called with MiXCR into one record per CDR3 protein. The repertoire holds more than 300,000 distinct CDR3 sequences, about 12% seen once, with approximately 20% in the top ten. The same specimen was also included in a second study, on T cells in Graves' hyperthyroidism and ophthalmopathy.

The sequencing here drew on peripheral blood mononuclear cells (PBMCs), taken at new diagnosis, from a patient treated with antithyroid drugs. All receptors derive from a woman aged 18-30 years with Graves disease.

Many counts were recorded for this clonotype. This chain links TRBV25-1 with TRBJ2-3; D may be TRBD1 (7 bases). V shed 1 base and J shed 6 bases, with 17 bases lying between them. Looked up from germline, CDR1 is MGHDK and CDR2 is SYGVNS. The CDR3 has 16 amino acids. The CDR3 region is CASSEWGRGDRDTQYF. The CDR3 coding sequence is TGTGCCAGCAGTGAATGGGGCAGGGGGGATCGGGATACGCAGTATTTT.

This clonotype has a count of ten or more. The rearrangement uses TRBV3-1 and TRBJ2-1, with D unresolved. The CDR3 totals 12 residues. Trimming took 2 bases from V and 8 from J, leaving 7 bases between them. Germline V gives CDR1 LGHDT, CDR2 YNNKEL (reference sequence). CDR3 amino acids: CASSQNGYEQFF. CDR3 nucleotides: TGTGCCAGCAGCCAAAATGGGTATGAGCAGTTCTTC.

The chain recombines TRBV24-1 with TRBJ2-5; D uncertain. Trimming cost V 4 bases and J 5 bases, with 13 bases left between them. The CDR3 loop spans 14 amino acids. Germline values: CDR1 KGHDR, CDR2 SFDVKD. The CDR3 nucleotides are TGTGCCACCAGTGAAAGCGCCGGGCGGGAGACCCAGTACTTC. Translating it yields CATSESAGRETQYF.

This clonotype was observed many times. This chain's CDR3 is CASSSWDTQYF. The CDR3 DNA follows: TGTGCCAGCAGCTCCTGGGATACGCAGTATTTT. The chain combines TRBV7-2 with TRBJ2-3; no firm D call. Germline CDR1 and CDR2: SGHTA and FQGNSA. The CDR3 has 11 amino acids. V lost 4 bases and J 6 bases, leaving 5 bases between the germline ends.

This clonotype has only a few counts. This chain uses TRBV6-1 with TRBJ2-1; TRBD1 or TRBD2 may be the D gene (5 bases each). V lost 6 bases, J lost 8 bases, and 17 bases lay in between. Per the germline V gene, CDR1 is MNHNS and CDR2 is SASEGT. The CDR3 totals 14 residues. CDR3 in amino acids: CASSSSGAGDEQFF. In DNA, the CDR3 is TGTGCCAGCAGCTCCTCCGGGGCCGGCGATGAGCAGTTCTTC.

This clonotype has a count of ten or more. This chain connects TRBV28 to TRBJ2-3, with 8 bases fitting TRBD1. CDR3 length equals 15 residues. Trimming cost V 7 bases and J 2 bases; bases outside gene matches: 8. From germline, CDR1 is MDHEN and CDR2 SYDVKM. CDR3 sequence: CASTAGQGYTDTQYF. In DNA form, the CDR3 reads TGTGCCAGCACCGCAGGACAGGGATACACAGATACGCAGTATTTT.

At least ten counts were recorded for this clonotype. The chain links TRBV4-3 to TRBJ1-1; tentative D call: TRBD1 (5 bases). V was trimmed by 4 bases and J by 5 bases, leaving 23 bases between them. The CDR3 sequence is 17 residues long. Germline V gene data show CDR1 as LGHNA and CDR2 as YSLEER. The CDR3 here is CASSPLVMGEQWTEAFF. CDR3 bases: TGCGCCAGCAGCCCCTTAGTCATGGGGGAGCAGTGGACTGAAGCTTTCTTT.

The rearrangement joins TRBV28 to TRBJ2-3; D ambiguous. Deletions cut 4 bases from V and 6 bases from J, with 17 bases between. In germline, CDR1 is MDHEN, CDR2 SYDVKM. This CDR3 is built from 15 residues. CDR3 in amino acids: CASSSLPIIGDTQYF. DNA for the CDR3: TGTGCCAGCAGTTCCCTCCCAATCATAGGGGATACGCAGTATTTT.

This clonotype was detected many times. V gene TRBV20-1 combines with J gene TRBJ2-5; D remains ambiguous. V was clipped by 6 bases and J by 1 base, with 6 bases between them. In germline, CDR1 is DFQATT, CDR2 SNEGSKA (reference sequence). CDR3 length: 11 residues. CDR3 loop: CSAIPQETQYF. CDR3 coding DNA: TGCAGTGCCATCCCCCAAGAGACCCAGTACTTC.

There are many counts of this clonotype. V is TRBV29-1 and J is TRBJ2-2, with 8 bases fitting TRBD2. The CDR3 is 14 amino acids. Trimming removed 6 bases from V and 5 bases from J; junction bases left unmatched: 8. Germline-derived CDR1 and CDR2 are SQVTM and ANQGSEA. The CDR3 bases are TGCAGCGTAGGATGGCGGGAGGTGACCGGGGAGCTGTTTTTT. Encoded protein: CSVGWREVTGELFF.

The chain uses TRBV4-3 and TRBJ1-2; D may be TRBD1 (6 bases). Germline loops: CDR1 LGHNA, CDR2 YSLEER. The V end was cut by 1 base, the J end by 6 bases, with 15 bases between. The CDR3 covers 15 residues. The CDR3 region has the DNA TGCGCCAGCAGCCAAGGTTGGGGGCCGGGGGATGGCTACACCTTC. Its protein product is CASSQGWGPGDGYTF.

The chain is built from TRBV7-2 and TRBJ2-3, with 11 bases aligning to TRBD2. Germline V CDR1 and CDR2: SGHTA, FQGNSA. V was pared by 1 base and J by 6 bases, with 6 bases of the junction left unmatched. This CDR3 region has 16 residues. CDR3 sequence reads: CASSLELAGVTDTQYF. DNA for the CDR3: TGTGCCAGCAGCTTAGAACTAGCGGGAGTAACCGATACGCAGTATTTT. Looking up the rest from reference TRBV7-2 and TRBJ2-3 gives the full variable domain: GAGVSQSPSNKVTEKGKDVELRCDPISGHTALYWYRQSLGQGLEFLIYFQGNSAPDKSGLPSDRFSAERTGGSVSTLTIQRTQQEDSAVYLCASSLELAGVTDTQYFGPGTRLTVL.

This clonotype occurred many times. The V gene is TRBV3-1, the J gene TRBJ1-2; D possibly corresponds to TRBD1 (5 bases). V was pared by 4 bases and J by 4 bases, with 13 bases between. The CDR3 extends over 14 amino acids. Germline V lookup: CDR1 LGHDT, CDR2 YNNKEL (reference sequence). CDR3 amino acids: CASSPGPTTYGYTF. In nucleotides, the CDR3 is TGTGCCAGCAGCCCGGGACCGACGACCTATGGCTACACCTTC.

This clonotype was recorded at least ten times. The chain combines TRBV3-1 with TRBJ1-2, with a weak D call TRBD1 (6 bases). V lost 4 bases and J lost 2, with 14 bases in between. The CDR3 totals 15 residues. CDR1 and CDR2 (germline): LGHDT, YNNKEL (reference sequence). This chain's CDR3 is CASSPWGRTNYGYTF. The CDR3, as DNA: TGTGCCAGCAGCCCCTGGGGGCGGACAAACTATGGCTACACCTTC.